Below, 32 T cell receptor beta chains from the same sample are listed, as sequenced in a study of blood T cell repertoires in COVID-19. Using immunoSEQ multiplex PCR, the repertoire was profiled, and TCRdb retains in-frame clones only, with some absent. The sample records approximately 350,000 clones, 75% to 90% being singletons. Sequenced sample: peripheral blood. These receptors came from a woman aged 55-69 years with COVID-19, enrolled during active disease.

The rearrangement links TRBV27 to TRBJ1-1; 8 bases match TRBD1. The CDR3 runs 14 residues. The V and J ends lost 1 base and 7 bases, in that order; junction bases with no gene match: 5. Germline V gene lookup returns CDR1 MNHEY and CDR2 SMNVEV (reference sequence). The CDR3 spells CASSLYQGADEAFF. CDR3 coding DNA: TGTGCCAGCAGTTTATACCAGGGGGCGGATGAAGCTTTCTTT.

Turning to this clone: One end of the junction does not line up with germline, which may come from a read error. This chain connects TRBV4-1 to TRBJ2-1; 8 nucleotides agree with TRBD1. CDR3 size: 15 residues. Germline values: CDR1 MGHRA, CDR2 YSYEKL. The CDR3: CASSQIFMQGAATIF. Here the CDR3 DNA reads TGCGCCAGCAGCCAGATATTCATGCAGGGGGCAGCTACGATCTTC.

The chain is built from TRBV7-9 and TRBJ2-7, with TRBD2 identical over 10 bases. V was pared by 5 bases and J by 6 bases, with 10 bases of the junction left unmatched. Germline V CDR1 and CDR2: SEHNR, FQNEAQ (reference sequence). The CDR3 covers 15 residues. The DNA for the CDR3 is TGTGCCAGCAGCCCCCCCGGGACTAGCGTTTCCGAGCAGTACTTC. Encoded protein: CASSPPGTSVSEQYF.

The chain couples TRBV6-2 or TRBV6-3 to TRBJ1-3; no clear D. The length of the CDR3 is 16 residues. Trimming took 4 bases from V and 3 from J, leaving 16 bases between them. Germline CDR1 is MNHEY and CDR2 is SVGEGT. Written as DNA, the CDR3 is TGTGCCAGCAGTTCTACCGATCTTGGGAGTGGAAACACCATATATTTT. It specifies CASSSTDLGSGNTIYF.

V and J are TRBV5-4 and TRBJ2-7; tentatively, D is TRBD2 (6 bases). This CDR3 has 15 residues. The germline CDR1 and CDR2 sequences are SGHNT and YYREEE (reference sequence). V lost 4 bases and J lost 1, with 15 bases in between. The CDR3 region is CASSTMEGRSYEQYF. CDR3 coding DNA: TGTGCCAGCAGCACGATGGAAGGGAGGTCCTACGAGCAGTACTTC.

The V call is TRBV11-3, the J call TRBJ2-1, with 8 bases aligning to TRBD1. Germline trimming cut 1 base from V and 3 bases from J; bases unmatched to any gene: 2. This CDR3 is 15 amino acids long. Germline V gives CDR1 SGHNT, CDR2 YENEEA. CDR3 DNA: TGTGCCAGCAGCTTAGCAGGGGGCCACTACAATGAGCAGTTCTTC. Amino acids: CASSLAGGHYNEQFF.

The chain has TRBV4-3 and TRBJ1-4; D possibly corresponds to TRBD1 (6 bases). The CDR3 consists of 14 residues. The germline CDR1 and CDR2 sequences are LGHNA and YSLEER. V was clipped by 4 bases and J by 4 bases, with 10 bases between them. The CDR3 region has the DNA TGCGCCAGCAGCCCCGGACAGATTAATGAAAAACTGTTTTTT. Protein: CASSPGQINEKLFF.

The chain is built from TRBV6-6 and TRBJ1-1; TRBD1 is a possible D gene (5 bases). Germline V gene data show CDR1 as MNHNY and CDR2 as SVGAGI (reference sequence). V dropped 2 bases and J dropped 3 bases, with 13 bases sitting between them. This CDR3 region has 15 residues. Here the CDR3 reads CASSYSEGVDTEAFF. CDR3 DNA: TGTGCCAGCAGTTACAGCGAAGGGGTGGACACTGAAGCTTTCTTT.

The chain links TRBV15 to TRBJ2-2; 7 nucleotides line up with TRBD1. Germline values: CDR1 LNHNV, CDR2 YYDKDF (reference sequence). Trimming at V came to 8 bases and at J to 4 bases, leaving 10 bases not matched to a gene. The CDR3 sequence is 15 residues long. For the CDR3, the DNA is TGTGCCACCCAGTGGAAGGGGGCGGGCACCGGGGAGCTGTTTTTT. This encodes CATQWKGAGTGELFF.

This chain joins TRBV5-5 and TRBJ1-5; 12 bases are a match to TRBD1. The CDR3 sequence is 17 residues long. Germline assignment: CDR1 SGHKS and CDR2 YYEKEE (reference sequence). The junction had 8 bases not matched to a gene; V was cut back by 0 bases and J by 7 bases. The CDR3 loop is CASSLAWDRGQGQPQHF. CDR3 nucleotides: TGTGCCAGCAGCTTGGCCTGGGACAGGGGGCAAGGACAGCCCCAGCATTTT.

In DNA, the CDR3 is TGCGCCAGCAGCCAAGATCTTAACCTCGGGGGCCTGACTTTC. This translates into CASSQDLNLGGLTF. This chain links TRBV4-3 with TRBJ2-6; D perhaps matches TRBD2 (6 bases). CDR3 length equals 14 residues. The V gene lost 0 bases and the J gene lost 15 bases, with 15 bases spanning the gap. The germline gives CDR1 LGHNA, CDR2 YSLEER.

This rearrangement joins TRBV5-4 to TRBJ1-1; 7 nucleotides line up with TRBD1. V lost 2 bases, J lost 6 bases, and 4 bases stayed unmatched. This CDR3 comprises 13 residues. Germline CDR1 reads SGHNT; CDR2 reads YYREEE (reference sequence). CDR3 bases: TGTGCCAGCAGCTTCAGGGGGGCCCCTGAAGCTTTCTTT. It translates to CASSFRGAPEAFF.

Details on this clone: It is likely a read error, because the conserved phenylalanine at the end of the CDR3 is missing. Because the CDR3's place on the DNA is in doubt, the DNA is left out and the CDR3 is given as listed by TCRdb. This sequence joins TRBV19 and TRBJ1-2; no check of the table's D call, TRBD1, against the DNA was made. The CDR3 contains 11 residues when both ends are counted. The V gene's germline CDR1 is LNHDA and CDR2 SQIVND (reference sequence). The CDR3 sequence: CASSMGHRMQL.

V gene TRBV3-1 (or the pseudogene TRBV3-2) combines with J gene TRBJ1-2; D gene unclear. Deletions cut 5 bases from V and 3 bases from J, with 10 bases between. The CDR3 has 13 amino acids. CDR1 and CDR2 from the germline V gene are LGHDT and YNNKEL (reference sequence). This CDR3 reads CASSSPLYYGYTF. DNA for the CDR3: TGTGCCAGCAGCTCCCCTTTATACTATGGCTACACCTTC.

This chain connects TRBV2 to TRBJ1-5; TRBD1 might be the D (6 bases). The CDR3 is 14 residues long. Germline V gene lookup returns CDR1 SNHLY and CDR2 FYNNEI. V was cut by 6 bases and J by 3 bases, with 12 bases left in between. The CDR3 loop reads CASSRGAPNQPQHF. DNA for the CDR3: TGTGCCAGCAGCAGGGGCGCACCCAATCAGCCCCAGCATTTT.

The V call is TRBV19, the J call TRBJ2-1, with 11 bases aligning to TRBD1. V lost 9 bases and J lost 5; bases outside the gene matches: 6. The CDR3 sequence is 14 residues long. CDR1 and CDR2 (germline): LNHDA, SQIVND (reference sequence). CDR3 in amino acids: CASRDRGTHNEQFF. CDR3 in DNA: TGTGCCAGCAGGGACAGGGGGACCCACAATGAGCAGTTCTTC.

The chain uses TRBV5-5 and TRBJ2-3, with 12 nucleotides matching TRBD2. The CDR3 loop spans 14 amino acids. Trimming took 0 bases from V and 14 from J; bases not matched to a gene: 7. Germline V lookup: CDR1 SGHKS, CDR2 YYEKEE (reference sequence). This chain's CDR3 is CASSLAPSGGAVYF. The CDR3 nucleotides are TGTGCCAGCAGCTTGGCTCCTAGCGGGGGGGCGGTGTATTTT.

The CDR3 bases are TGTGCCAGCAGTTCCAGTTGGCAAGAGACCCAGTACTTC. Translating it yields CASSSSWQETQYF. The chain uses TRBV27 and TRBJ2-5, with no clear D. The V and J ends lost 4 bases and 2 bases respectively, with 8 bases between them. Germline V gene data show CDR1 as MNHEY and CDR2 as SMNVEV (reference sequence). This CDR3 is built from 13 residues.

This sequence joins TRBV4-3 and TRBJ1-2; D uncertain. The ends were cut back, 0 bases at V and 8 bases at J, with 10 bases in the middle. The V gene's germline CDR1 is LGHNA and CDR2 YSLEER. This CDR3 is built from 13 residues. The CDR3 protein is CASSQDRVSGYTF. CDR3 nucleotides: TGCGCCAGCAGCCAAGATCGTGTATCCGGCTACACCTTC.

The V and J genes are TRBV5-5 and TRBJ1-2, with a possible D match to TRBD1 (6 bases). CDR1 is SGHKS, CDR2 YYEKEE, per germline (reference sequence). This CDR3 is built from 13 residues. V was trimmed by 0 bases and J by 9 bases, leaving 12 bases between them. CDR3 nucleotide sequence: TGTGCCAGCAGCTTGGTGGAGACAGGACGCTACACCTTC. This translates into CASSLVETGRYTF.

The chain couples TRBV10-2 to TRBJ2-5; 11 bases align to TRBD2. Germline V gene sequence: CDR1 WSHSY, CDR2 SAAADI. The CDR3 is made up of 15 amino acids. J lost 5 bases, V lost 6 bases, and 8 bases had no gene match. The CDR3 nucleotides are TGCGCCAGCAGGGGTAGCGGGGGGGCCTGGGAGACCCAGTACTTC. Translating gives CASRGSGGAWETQYF.

The gene calls are TRBV15 and TRBJ1-5; D unresolved. CDR3 length equals 15 residues. Trimming removed 0 bases from V and 1 base from J, with 7 bases in between. Germline values: CDR1 LNHNV, CDR2 YYDKDF (reference sequence). CDR3 sequence (DNA): TGTGCCACCAGCAGAGATCCCCAAAGCAATCAGCCCCAGCATTTT. This codes for CATSRDPQSNQPQHF.

This chain joins TRBV6-5 and TRBJ1-2, with D hard to call. The CDR3 spans 13 residues. Trimming left V 6 bases short and J 0 bases short, with 8 bases between. Germline assignment: CDR1 MNHEY and CDR2 SVGAGI. The CDR3 nucleotides are TGTGCCAGCAGGGCGGAAACTAACTATGGCTACACCTTC. It translates to CASRAETNYGYTF.

The chain recombines TRBV4-3 with TRBJ1-2, with 8 bases matching TRBD1. The CDR3 sequence is 15 residues long. The germline V gene has CDR1 LGHNA and CDR2 YSLEER. Trimming took 0 bases from V and 7 from J; bases not matched to a gene: 7. The CDR3 reads CASSQDPQGATGYTF. CDR3 DNA: TGCGCCAGCAGCCAAGACCCCCAGGGGGCGACTGGCTACACCTTC.

The rearrangement links TRBV29-1 to TRBJ1-2; TRBD1 aligns across 11 bases. The CDR3 runs to 14 residues. The germline V gene encodes CDR1 SQVTM and CDR2 ANQGSEA. Trimming cost V 0 bases and J 9 bases; bases outside gene matches: 6. DNA for the CDR3: TGCAGCGTTGAAGAGGGACAGGGGGTTCAGTGCTACACCTTC. Protein sequence: CSVEEGQGVQCYTF.

CDR3 loop: CASSLLLAGYNEQFF. The CDR3 nucleotides read TGTGCCAGCAGCTTACTCCTAGCGGGGTACAATGAGCAGTTCTTC. This rearrangement joins TRBV5-5 to TRBJ2-1, with 9 bases lining up with TRBD2. Germline CDR1 reads SGHKS; CDR2 reads YYEKEE (reference sequence). V trimming: 2 bases; J trimming: 4 bases; junction bases outside the gene matches: 4. The CDR3 has 15 residues.

This chain joins TRBV4-1 and TRBJ1-2, with D possibly being TRBD1 (5 bases). This CDR3 region has 14 residues. Trimming cost V 4 bases and J 7 bases, with 16 bases left between them. In germline, CDR1 is MGHRA, CDR2 YSYEKL. The CDR3 DNA follows: TGCGCCAGCAGCCTTCCCACGGGGGGAAGTGGCTACACCTTC. Translation gives CASSLPTGGSGYTF.

The rearrangement links TRBV5-1 to TRBJ1-1; no firm D call. Germline V gene lookup returns CDR1 SGHRS and CDR2 YFSETQ. Trimming took 3 bases from V and 3 from J, leaving 9 bases between them. This CDR3 is 13 amino acids long. DNA of the CDR3: TGCGCCAGCAGCTCCAACATCTACACTGAAGCTTTCTTT. This codes for CASSSNIYTEAFF.

The V and J genes are TRBV7-9 and TRBJ2-1, with a possible D match to TRBD2 (5 bases). CDR3 size: 15 residues. Trimming removed 6 bases from V and 8 bases from J, with 20 bases in between. Germline loops: CDR1 SEHNR, CDR2 FQNEAQ (reference sequence). The CDR3 coding sequence is TGTGCCAGCAGGTCACCGGGCCACACCGGGGATGAGCAGTTCTTC. Amino acids: CASRSPGHTGDEQFF.

V usage is TRBV4-2 and J usage is TRBJ2-3; 16 positions match TRBD2. The CDR3 consists of 18 residues. Germline V gives CDR1 LGHNA, CDR2 YNFKEQ. Trimming removed 5 bases from V and 0 bases from J; junction bases left unmatched: 5. The CDR3 DNA follows: TGTGCCAGCAGCGACGGGACTAGCGGGGGGGATAGCACAGATACGCAGTATTTT. Translating it yields CASSDGTSGGDSTDTQYF.

This clone was counted once. The chain couples TRBV18 to TRBJ2-2, with 10 bases fitting TRBD2. Losses at the gene ends were 3 bases for V and 4 bases for J; bases not matched to a gene: 5. From germline, CDR1 is KGHSH and CDR2 LQKENI. The CDR3 runs to 16 residues. CDR3 protein: CASSPSSGGRTGELFF. The CDR3 DNA reads TGTGCCAGCTCACCCTCTAGCGGGGGTCGCACCGGGGAGCTGTTTTTT.

This chain joins TRBV30 and TRBJ2-7, with D perhaps matching TRBD1 (5 bases). V shed 0 bases and J shed 6 bases, with 12 bases lying between them. CDR3 length: 13 amino acids. CDR1 and CDR2 from the germline V gene are GTSNPN and SVGIG (reference sequence). CDR3 in DNA: TGTGCCTGGAGTGTACAAGGGGCCGGCGAGCAGTACTTC. Translated: CAWSVQGAGEQYF.